This is a list of T cell receptor beta chains from one sample in a study of siplizumab effects on memory and regulatory T cells. Repertoires were generated with immunoSEQ multiplex PCR, while TCRdb's copy carries only in-frame clones and drops some. The sample lists about 66,000 clones; just over 95% were seen once. Sequenced: naive CD8+ T cells sorted from blood. Receptors were obtained from a human donor in good health. The conserved cysteine and the conserved F or W are not part of the CDR3 here.

TRBV4-3 | ASSHEPGQGVDGYT
TRBV2 | ASSGGLVQETQY
TRBV6-5 | ASSGGETQY
TRBV27 | ASSPRGNGYGYT
TRBV13 | ASSPQPTGELF
TRBV4-2 | ASSRLSGPQH
TRBV4-1 | ASSQDPKTGGSYNEQF
TRBV5-1 | ARVRAGGDDNEQF
TRBV9 | ASREGHGELF
TRBV4-1 | ASSQAQGFADTQY
TRBV27 | ASSLVVGDHEQY
TRBV2 | ASAWGAGELF
TRBV27 | ASSYDRDYEQY
TRBV28 | ASSLGRGEQY
TRBV9 | ASSVGAGRNRMGTGELF
TRBV9 | ASSVSLGNTEAF
TRBV30 | AWSVGDSRETQY
TRBV4-2 | ASSAREQYSNQPQH
TRBV5-1 | ASSFKLAGSTDTQY
TRBV7-6 | ASSLEGSSGANVLT
TRBV27 | ASSPGTNTDTQY
TRBV25-1 | ASSEYADGLGSYEQY
TRBV30 | AWSVSSGGPNYNEQF
TRBV4-1 | ASSYSDRYEQY
TRBV4-1 | ASSQDGTGTGEQY
TRBV30 | AWSKGPGTYNEQF
TRBV2 | ASNLPSSYNSPLH
TRBV27 | ASSPTPTNYGYT
TRBV9 | ASSVERDGATDTQY
TRBV29-1 | SVPAREGGYT
TRBV28 | ASSSIRDHPSYEQY
TRBV4-3 | ASSQEGVWTDTQY
TRBV6-5 | ASSPILNQPQH
TRBV7-6 | ASSLSGAYNEQF
TRBV30 | AWSFSGGSSDTQY
TRBV6-5 | ASSYRETQY
TRBV7-3 | ASSSQGGEAF
TRBV28 | ASSYRDRGTYEQY
TRBV6-6 | ASSYSPGWEQY
TRBV19 | ASKQGNSYEQY
TRBV5-1 | ASSLGGLDQETQY
TRBV7-3 | ASSPMSGAGEQY
TRBV9 | ASSPGRGGNSPLH
TRBV5-5 | ASSRTAFEQY
TRBV19 | ASSAGVGANYGYT
TRBV5-5 | ASSLVRVGTEAF
TRBV7-3 | ASSLPSGGEETQY
TRBV9 | ASQDGTTTGELF
TRBV5-1 | ASTPGLGQSGRNGYT